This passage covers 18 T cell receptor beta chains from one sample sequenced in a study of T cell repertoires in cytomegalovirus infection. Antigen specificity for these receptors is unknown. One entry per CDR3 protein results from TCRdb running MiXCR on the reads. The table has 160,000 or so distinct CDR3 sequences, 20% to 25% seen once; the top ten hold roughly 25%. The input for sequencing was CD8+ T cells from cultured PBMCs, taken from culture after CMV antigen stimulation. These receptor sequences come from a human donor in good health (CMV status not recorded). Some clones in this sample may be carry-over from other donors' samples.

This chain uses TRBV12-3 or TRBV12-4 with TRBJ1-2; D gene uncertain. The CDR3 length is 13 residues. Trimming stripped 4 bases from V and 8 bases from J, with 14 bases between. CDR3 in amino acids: CASSSRIRWGYTF. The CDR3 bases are TGTGCCAGCAGTTCCAGGATCAGATGGGGCTACACCTTC.

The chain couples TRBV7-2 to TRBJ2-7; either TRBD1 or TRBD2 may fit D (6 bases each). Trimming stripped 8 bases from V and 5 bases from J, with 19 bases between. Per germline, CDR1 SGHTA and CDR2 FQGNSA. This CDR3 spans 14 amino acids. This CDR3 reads CASRGAGEVHEQYF. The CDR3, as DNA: TGTGCCAGCCGCGGGGCAGGGGAAGTTCACGAGCAGTACTTC.

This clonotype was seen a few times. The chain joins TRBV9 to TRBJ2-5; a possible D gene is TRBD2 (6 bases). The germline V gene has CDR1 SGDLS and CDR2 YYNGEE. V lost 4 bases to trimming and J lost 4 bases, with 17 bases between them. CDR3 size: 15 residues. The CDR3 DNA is TGTGCCAGCAGCCCAGGGACTGGAGAGGGAGAGACCCAGTACTTC. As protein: CASSPGTGEGETQYF.

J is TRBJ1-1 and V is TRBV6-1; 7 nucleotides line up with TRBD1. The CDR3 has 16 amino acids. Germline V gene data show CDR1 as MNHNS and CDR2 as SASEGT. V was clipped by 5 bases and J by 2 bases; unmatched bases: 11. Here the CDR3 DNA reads TGTGCCAGCAGTCAAAAGGCGGACAGGACTAACACTGAAGCTTTCTTT. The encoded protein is CASSQKADRTNTEAFF.

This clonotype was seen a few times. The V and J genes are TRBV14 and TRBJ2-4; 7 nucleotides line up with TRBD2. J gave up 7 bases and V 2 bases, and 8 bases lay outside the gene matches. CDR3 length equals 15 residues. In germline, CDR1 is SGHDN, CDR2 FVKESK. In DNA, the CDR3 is TGTGCCAGCAGCCAAACCCACCTGGGAGGGAACATTCAGTACTTC. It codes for CASSQTHLGGNIQYF.

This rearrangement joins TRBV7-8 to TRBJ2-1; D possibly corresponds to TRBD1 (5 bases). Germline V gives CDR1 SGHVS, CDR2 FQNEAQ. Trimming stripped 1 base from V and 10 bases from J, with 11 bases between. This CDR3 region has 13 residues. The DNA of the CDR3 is TGTGCCAGCAGCTTAGTCGCAGGGCGCGAGCAGTTCTTC. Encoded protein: CASSLVAGREQFF. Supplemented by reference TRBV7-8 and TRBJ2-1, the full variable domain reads GAGVSQSPRYKVAKRGQDVALRCDPISGHVSLFWYQQALGQGPEFLTYFQNEAQLDKSGLPSDRFFAERPEGSVSTLKIQRTQQEDSAVYLCASSLVAGREQFFGPGTRLTVL.

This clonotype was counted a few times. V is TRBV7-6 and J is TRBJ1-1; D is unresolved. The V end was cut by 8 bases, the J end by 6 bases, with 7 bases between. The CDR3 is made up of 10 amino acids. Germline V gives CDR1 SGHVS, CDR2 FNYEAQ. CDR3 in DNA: TGTGCCAGCGGAGGGTCTGAAGCTTTCTTT. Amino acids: CASGGSEAFF.

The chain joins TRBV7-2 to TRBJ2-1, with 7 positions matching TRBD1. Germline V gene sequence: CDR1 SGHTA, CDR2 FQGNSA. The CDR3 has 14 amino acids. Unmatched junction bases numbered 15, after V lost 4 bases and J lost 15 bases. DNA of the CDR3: TGTGCCAGCAGCTCCGCACGAAACAGGGGCGGTACGTTCTTC. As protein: CASSSARNRGGTFF.

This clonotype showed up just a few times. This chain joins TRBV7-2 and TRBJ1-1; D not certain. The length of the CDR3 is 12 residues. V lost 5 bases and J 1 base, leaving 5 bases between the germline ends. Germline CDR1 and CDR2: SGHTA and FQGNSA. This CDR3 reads CASSRRNTEAFF. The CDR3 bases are TGTGCCAGCAGCCGTCGGAACACTGAAGCTTTCTTT.

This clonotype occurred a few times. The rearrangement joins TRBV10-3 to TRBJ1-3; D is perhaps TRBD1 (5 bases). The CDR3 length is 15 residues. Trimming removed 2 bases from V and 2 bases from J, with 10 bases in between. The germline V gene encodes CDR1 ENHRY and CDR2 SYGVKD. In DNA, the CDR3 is TGTGCCATCAGTGAGGCCAGGGAGGCTGGAAACACCATATATTTT. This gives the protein CAISEAREAGNTIYF.

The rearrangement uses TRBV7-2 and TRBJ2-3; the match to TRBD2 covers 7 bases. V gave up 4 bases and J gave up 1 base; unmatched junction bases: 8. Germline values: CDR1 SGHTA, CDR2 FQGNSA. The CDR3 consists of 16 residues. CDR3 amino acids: CASSSYGLAGTDTQYF. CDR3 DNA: TGTGCCAGCAGCTCTTACGGCCTAGCGGGCACAGATACGCAGTATTTT. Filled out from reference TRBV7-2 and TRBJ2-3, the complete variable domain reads GAGVSQSPSNKVTEKGKDVELRCDPISGHTALYWYRQSLGQGLEFLIYFQGNSAPDKSGLPSDRFSAERTGGSVSTLTIQRTQQEDSAVYLCASSSYGLAGTDTQYFGPGTRLTVL.

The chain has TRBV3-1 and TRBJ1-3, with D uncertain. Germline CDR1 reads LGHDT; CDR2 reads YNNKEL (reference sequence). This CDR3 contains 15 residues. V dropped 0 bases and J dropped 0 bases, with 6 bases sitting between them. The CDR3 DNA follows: TGTGCCAGCAGCCAAGATCGGACCTCTGGAAACACCATATATTTT. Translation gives CASSQDRTSGNTIYF.

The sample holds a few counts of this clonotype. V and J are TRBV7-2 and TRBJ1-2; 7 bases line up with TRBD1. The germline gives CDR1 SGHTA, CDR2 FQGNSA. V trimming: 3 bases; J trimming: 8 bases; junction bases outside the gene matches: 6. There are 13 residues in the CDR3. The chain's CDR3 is CASSFLTGNGYTF. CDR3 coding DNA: TGTGCCAGCAGCTTCCTGACAGGGAACGGCTACACCTTC.

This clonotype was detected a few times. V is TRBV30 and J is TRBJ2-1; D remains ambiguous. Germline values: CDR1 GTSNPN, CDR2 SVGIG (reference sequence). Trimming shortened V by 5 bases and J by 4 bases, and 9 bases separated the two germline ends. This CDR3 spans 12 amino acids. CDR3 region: CAWLTGYNEQFF. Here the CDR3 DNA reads TGTGCCTGGCTGACTGGATACAATGAGCAGTTCTTC.

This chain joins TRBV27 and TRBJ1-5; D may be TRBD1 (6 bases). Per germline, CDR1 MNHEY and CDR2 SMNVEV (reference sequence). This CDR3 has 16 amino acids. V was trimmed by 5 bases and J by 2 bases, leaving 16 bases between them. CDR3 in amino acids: CASSPHTGNGNQPQHF. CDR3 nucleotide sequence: TGTGCCAGCAGTCCCCATACAGGGAATGGCAATCAGCCCCAGCATTTT.

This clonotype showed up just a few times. This CDR3 reads CASSPGWGNTEAFF. The CDR3 DNA sequence: TGTGCCAGTAGTCCCGGATGGGGTAACACTGAAGCTTTCTTT. The chain recombines TRBV19 with TRBJ1-1; no definite D call. The CDR3 totals 14 residues. Trimming left V 5 bases short and J 2 bases short, with 12 bases between. Per germline, CDR1 LNHDA and CDR2 SQIVND (reference sequence). Variable domain in full (rest from reference TRBV19 and TRBJ1-1): DGGITQSPKYLFRKEGQNVTLSCEQNLNHDAMYWYRQDPGQGLRLIYYSQIVNDFQKGDIAEGYSVSREKKESFPLTVTSAQKNPTAFYLCASSPGWGNTEAFFGQGTRLTVV.

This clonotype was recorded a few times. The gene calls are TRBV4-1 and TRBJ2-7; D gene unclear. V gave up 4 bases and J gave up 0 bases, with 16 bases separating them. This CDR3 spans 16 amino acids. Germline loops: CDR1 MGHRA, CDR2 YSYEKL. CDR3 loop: CASSLLDTRNSYEQYF. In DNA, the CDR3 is TGCGCCAGCAGCCTATTAGATACGCGGAACTCCTACGAGCAGTACTTC.

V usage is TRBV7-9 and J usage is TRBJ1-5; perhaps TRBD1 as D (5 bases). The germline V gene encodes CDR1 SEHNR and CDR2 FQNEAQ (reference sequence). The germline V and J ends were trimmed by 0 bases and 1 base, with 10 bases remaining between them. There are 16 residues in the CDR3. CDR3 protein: CASSLASGISNQPQHF. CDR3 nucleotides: TGTGCCAGCAGCTTAGCGTCAGGGATAAGCAATCAGCCCCAGCATTTT.